This TCR beta chain was profiled in a study of patients and donors after allogeneic stem cell transplantation. Note on this clonotype: Sequence at one end of the junction differs from germline and may be a read error.

From germline, CDR1 is SSHAT and CDR2 FNYEAQ (reference sequence). The CDR3 contains 17 residues. Via MiXCR, TCRdb re-called the RT-PCR reads, giving one row per CDR3 protein. The sample lists some 960,000 distinct CDR3 sequences, about 20% occurring once. The source material was blood, either unsorted or a sorted T cell fraction (not recorded which). The genes are TRBV7-7 and TRBJ1-6; 9 bases agree with TRBD1. This receptor was taken from a human donor who was either an allogeneic HSCT recipient or a stem cell or donor lymphocyte infusion donor (not recorded which). It is not recorded whose cells these are; they may come from a transplant donor. Here the CDR3 DNA reads TGTGCTAGCAGCTTAGTACCCCCGGGACAGGGTTCTTCACCCCTCCACTTT. It is translated as CASSLVPPGQGSSPLHF. Supplemented by reference TRBV7-7 and TRBJ1-6, the full variable domain reads GAGVSQSPRYKVTKRGQDVTLRCDPISSHATLYWYQQALGQGPEFLTYFNYEAQPDKSGLPSDRFSAERPEGSISTLTIQRTEQRDSAMYRCASSLVPPGQGSSPLHFGNGTRLTVT.